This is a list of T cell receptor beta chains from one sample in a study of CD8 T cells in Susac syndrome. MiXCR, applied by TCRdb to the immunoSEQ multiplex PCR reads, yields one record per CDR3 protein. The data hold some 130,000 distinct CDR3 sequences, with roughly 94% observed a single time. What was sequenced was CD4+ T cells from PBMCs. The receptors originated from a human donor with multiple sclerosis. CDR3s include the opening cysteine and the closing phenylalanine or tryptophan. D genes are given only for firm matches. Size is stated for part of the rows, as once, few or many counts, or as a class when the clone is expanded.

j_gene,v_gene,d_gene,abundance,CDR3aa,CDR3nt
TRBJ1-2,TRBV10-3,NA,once,CAISESAAGSLYTF,TGTGCCATCAGTGAGTCGGCGGCAGGGAGTCTGTACACCTTC
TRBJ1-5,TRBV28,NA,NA,CASSTYQPQHF,TGTGCCAGCAGTACCTATCAGCCCCAGCATTTT
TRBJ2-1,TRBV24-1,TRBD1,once,CATSDTSDRDRSYNEQFF,TGTGCCACCAGTGATACCTCGGACAGGGATAGGTCCTACAATGAGCAGTTCTTC
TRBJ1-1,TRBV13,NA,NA,CASMAKRNTEAFF,TGTGCCAGCATGGCGAAGCGGAACACTGAAGCTTTCTTT
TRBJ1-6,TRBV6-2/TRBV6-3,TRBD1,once,CASNLGQGSSYNSPLHF,TGTGCCAGCAACCTGGGACAGGGGAGCTCCTATAATTCACCCCTCCACTTT
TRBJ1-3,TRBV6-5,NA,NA,CASGEFSGNTIYF,TGTGCCAGCGGGGAGTTCTCTGGAAACACCATATATTTT
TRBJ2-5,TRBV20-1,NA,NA,CSARDMSRGAETQYF,TGCAGTGCTAGAGATATGTCTAGGGGTGCGGAGACCCAGTACTTC
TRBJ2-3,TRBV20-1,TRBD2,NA,CSASFLAGGVTDTQYF,TGCAGTGCTAGTTTCCTAGCGGGAGGTGTCACAGATACGCAGTATTTT
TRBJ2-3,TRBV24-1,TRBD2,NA,CATRGTSDTDTQYF,TGTGCCACCAGAGGGACTAGCGACACAGATACGCAGTATTTT
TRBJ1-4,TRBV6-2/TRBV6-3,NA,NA,CASSYSTASPEKLFF,TGTGCCAGCAGTTACTCGACAGCCAGCCCTGAAAAACTGTTTTTT
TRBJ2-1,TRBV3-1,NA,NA,CASSQESGLYNEQFF,TGTGCCAGCAGCCAAGAGAGCGGGCTCTACAATGAGCAGTTCTTC
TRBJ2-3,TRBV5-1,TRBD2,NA,CASTPGGADTQYF,TGCGCCAGCACCCCGGGGGGTGCAGATACGCAGTATTTT
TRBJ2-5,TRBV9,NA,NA,CASSGAAQETQYF,TGTGCCAGCAGCGGGGCAGCACAAGAGACCCAGTACTTC
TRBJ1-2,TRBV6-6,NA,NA,CASSNPYGYTF,TGTGCCAGCAGTAACCCCTATGGCTACACCTTC
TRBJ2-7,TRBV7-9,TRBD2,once,CASKRGTGLYEQYF,TGTGCCAGCAAGAGGGGAACGGGACTATACGAGCAGTACTTC
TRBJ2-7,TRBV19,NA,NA,CASRPEGKTYEQYF,TGTGCCAGTAGGCCCGAAGGGAAGACCTACGAGCAGTACTTC
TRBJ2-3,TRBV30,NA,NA,CAWRRESSADTQYF,TGTGCCTGGAGAAGGGAGAGCTCGGCAGATACGCAGTATTTT
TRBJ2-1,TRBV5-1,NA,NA,CASSSSDSSYNEQFF,TGCGCCAGCAGCTCTAGCGATAGCTCCTACAATGAGCAGTTCTTC
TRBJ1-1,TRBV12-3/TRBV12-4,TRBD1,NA,CASSWAPGGGGTEAFF,TGTGCCAGCAGTTGGGCCCCAGGGGGGGGAGGGACTGAAGCTTTCTTT
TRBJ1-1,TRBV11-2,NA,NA,CASSLALRGGTEAFF,TGTGCCAGCAGCTTAGCCCTTCGTGGGGGCACTGAAGCTTTCTTT
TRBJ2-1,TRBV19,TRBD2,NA,CASSPSGRAGGEQFF,TGTGCCAGTAGCCCTAGCGGGAGGGCCGGAGGTGAGCAGTTCTTC
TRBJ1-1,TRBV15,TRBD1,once,CATSTTHTRLGTATNTEAFF,TGTGCCACCAGCACCACTCATACCCGGCTCGGGACAGCTACGAACACTGAAGCTTTCTTT
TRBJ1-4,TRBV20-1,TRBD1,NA,CSARGTGGNEKLFF,TGCAGTGCTAGAGGGACAGGGGGCAACGAAAAACTGTTTTTT
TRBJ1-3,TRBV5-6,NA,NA,CASSFQVFSGNTIYF,TGTGCCAGCAGCTTTCAGGTATTCTCTGGAAACACCATATATTTT
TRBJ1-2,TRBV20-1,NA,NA,CSASHRSYGYTF,TGCAGTGCTTCCCACAGGTCCTATGGCTACACCTTC
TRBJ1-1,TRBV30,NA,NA,CAWSSVFEAFF,TGTGCCTGGAGTTCTGTCTTTGAAGCTTTCTTT
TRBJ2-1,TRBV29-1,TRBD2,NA,CSAPMGGSSYNEQFF,TGCAGCGCCCCCATGGGGGGGAGCTCCTACAATGAGCAGTTCTTC
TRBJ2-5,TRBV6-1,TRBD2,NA,CASSTPLGGSKETQYF,TGTGCCAGCAGTACCCCTTTAGGCGGGAGTAAGGAGACCCAGTACTTC
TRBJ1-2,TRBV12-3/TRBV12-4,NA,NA,CASRDRPQSYGYTF,TGTGCCAGCAGAGACAGGCCCCAGTCCTATGGCTACACCTTC
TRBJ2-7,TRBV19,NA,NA,CASSNQDRIYEQYF,TGTGCCAGTAGTAACCAGGACAGAATCTACGAGCAGTACTTC
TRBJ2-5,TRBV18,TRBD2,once,CASSPPGGNHLKTQYF,TGTGCCAGCTCACCACCGGGGGGGAACCATTTAAAGACCCAGTACTTC
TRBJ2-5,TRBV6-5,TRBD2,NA,CASSYRVAGASGETQYF,TGTGCCAGCAGTTACCGGGTAGCGGGAGCCTCCGGAGAGACCCAGTACTTC
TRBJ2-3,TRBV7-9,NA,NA,CASSFTRGTDTQYF,TGTGCCAGCAGCTTTACTAGGGGGACAGATACGCAGTATTTT
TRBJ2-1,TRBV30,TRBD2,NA,CAWIGLLAGGRQFF,TGTGCCTGGATTGGGCTACTAGCGGGAGGGAGGCAGTTCTTC
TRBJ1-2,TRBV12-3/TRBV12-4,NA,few,CASSQNYGYTF,TGTGCCAGCAGTCAGAACTATGGCTACACCTTC
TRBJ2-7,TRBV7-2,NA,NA,CASSRGGGYSYEQYF,TGTGCCAGCAGCAGAGGAGGGGGGTATTCTTACGAGCAGTACTTC
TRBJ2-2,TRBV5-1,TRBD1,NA,CASSLEQGAWTGELFF,TGCGCCAGCAGCTTGGAACAGGGGGCATGGACCGGGGAGCTGTTTTTT
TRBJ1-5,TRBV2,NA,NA,CASRRDYGDQPQHF,TGTGCCAGCAGACGGGACTATGGGGATCAGCCCCAGCATTTT
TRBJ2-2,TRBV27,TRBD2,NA,CASSPLAGGGGELFF,TGTGCCAGCAGCCCACTAGCGGGAGGGGGCGGGGAGCTGTTTTTT
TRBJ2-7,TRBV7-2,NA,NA,CASSLESSREQYF,TGTGCCAGCAGCTTAGAAAGTAGCCGCGAGCAGTACTTC
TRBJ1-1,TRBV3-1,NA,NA,CASSRSDTLNTEAFF,TGTGCCAGCAGCCGTTCCGACACTTTGAACACTGAAGCTTTCTTT
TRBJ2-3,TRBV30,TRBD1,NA,CARTGSSTDTQYF,TGTGCCCGGACAGGCTCTAGCACAGATACGCAGTATTTT